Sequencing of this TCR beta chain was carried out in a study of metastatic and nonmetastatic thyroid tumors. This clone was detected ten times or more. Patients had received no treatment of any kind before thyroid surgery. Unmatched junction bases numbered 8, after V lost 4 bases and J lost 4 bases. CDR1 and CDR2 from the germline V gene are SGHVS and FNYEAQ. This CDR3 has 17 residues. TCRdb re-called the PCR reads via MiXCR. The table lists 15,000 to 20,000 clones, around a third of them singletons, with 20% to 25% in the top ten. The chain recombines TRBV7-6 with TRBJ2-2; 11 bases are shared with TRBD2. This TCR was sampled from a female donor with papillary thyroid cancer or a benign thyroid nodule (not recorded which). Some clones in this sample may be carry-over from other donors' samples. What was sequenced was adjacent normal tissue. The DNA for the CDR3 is TGTGCCAGCAGCTACCCCATTAGCGGGGGGGCCACCGGGGAGCTGTTTTTT. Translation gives CASSYPISGGATGELFF.